This T cell receptor beta chain was profiled in a study of regulatory T cells in long-lasting Graves disease (dated by TCRdb to the early 2020s). With respect to the entire study: Persistent Graves' disease was defined as antithyroid drug treatment for over 5 years with persistently positive TSH receptor autoantibodies. Patients with persistent Graves' disease were compared with patients with newly diagnosed Graves' disease using TCR sequencing and RNA sequencing of peripheral blood. The study took place in China and was registered as a clinical trial. A total of roughly 33 samples were covered by TCR sequencing, comprising around 13 persistent and some 20 newly diagnosed Graves' disease patients. Persistent Graves' disease patients in the clinical cohort had taken antithyroid drugs for roughly 10 years on average. Results and caveats for the whole study, not just this receptor: Only peripheral blood was studied, because thyroid tissue, the primary lesion, was inaccessible. Compared with newly diagnosed patients, patients with persistent Graves' disease had lower TCR Shannon entropy and fewer highly expanded clones, which suggests clonal expansion. Preferential use of TRBV28, TRBJ1-2 and TRBJ2-5 was observed in persistent disease, whereas TRBV20-1 and TRBJ2-1 were favored in newly diagnosed disease. Sequencing and analysis were restricted to the TCR beta chain. More public clonotypes were shared among persistent patients (2,741) than among newly diagnosed patients (966). As a limitation, the authors acknowledged that the small sample size may reduce accuracy.

This clonotype was detected only a few times. Its specific antigen is unknown. Qualities for individual bases were not recorded, and no much larger clone is one base off. Including the terminal cysteine and phenylalanine, the CDR3 comprises 15 residues. Of all the DNA, just the CDR3 is kept, 45 bases in frame from base 1. V drops 3 bases and J drops 1 base, leaving 10 bases in between. CDR1 is given as SGDLS and CDR2 as YYNGEE, both from the germline V gene. Library construction relied on multiplex PCR. The run used an Illumina HiSeq 4000. iRepertoire HTBI primers and Arm-PCR amplification of CDR3 regions were used to construct TCR beta libraries. Gel purification was performed on PCR products prior to sequencing. The authors' analysis ran thus. Gene usage analysis of CDR3 amino acid clonotypes used the approximately 62 TRBV and around 13 TRBJ segments found across samples. COPE and FqMerger were used to merge the filtered high-quality paired reads into contigs. Contigs were aligned with BLAST to IMGT TRBV, TRBD and TRBJ reference genes, and CDR3 was defined per IMGT. Highly expanded clones were defined as clonotypes with a frequency above 0.1%. Shannon entropy served as the measure of repertoire diversity, while the Gini coefficient captured V-J evenness. Public clonotypes were defined as clonotypes shared by more than one individual. The raw public data were reprocessed by TCRdb itself: fastp quality trimming at Q25, MiXCR clonotype calling, in-frame beta chains only. Rows with one shared CDR3 protein collapse into an entry with the most common genes and DNA. These V and J calls derive from TCRdb rather than the authors' analysis. This sample gives around 450,000 distinct CDR3 sequences in total; about 22% of them show up just once. Of the sample, roughly 7.7% is held by the ten largest clones.

Per the publication, the time point label means: persistent/refractory GD, antithyroid drugs over 5 years with positive TRAb. For both TCR sequencing and RNA sequencing, RNA was extracted from PBMCs using TRIzol. The diagnosis of Graves' disease was made according to American Thyroid Association guidelines. Patients for the study were recruited at an endocrinology department in Xi'an, China. Each patient gave around 9 milliliters of peripheral blood, collected in an EDTA anticoagulant tube. Ficoll Paque Plus density gradient separation was used to isolate PBMCs, and no further T cell sorting was performed. An Agilent 2100 Bioanalyzer and agarose gel were used to check RNA quality, while a NanoDrop 2000 measured RNA concentration.

The clonotype comes from a female donor with Graves disease. This chain joins TRBV9 to TRBJ2-2; TRBD1 could be the D gene, as 5 bases match. This specimen was peripheral blood mononuclear cells (PBMCs), taken when the disease was refractory, from a patient treated with antithyroid drugs. The CDR3 here reads CASSEQAKNTGELFF. The nucleotides read TGTGCCAGCAGCGAACAGGCTAAGAACACCGGGGAGCTGTTTTTT.